This T cell receptor (beta chain) was sequenced during a study of cytomegalovirus exposure and HLA in healthy donors. The study ran its PCR with 60 Vbeta and 13 Jbeta primers. TCRdb keeps only in-frame clones here, not all; method: immunoSEQ multiplex PCR. The sample lists about 180,000 clones; approximately 70% were seen once. The study sampled nominally healthy donors, though unrecorded immune exposures were likely. Whole-study findings and limits: Testing in vitro showed a few CMV-associated chains specific for CMV antigens. Later analysis suggested most CMV-associated TCR beta chains were HLA-restricted.

Points on this clone: Its specificity is unknown.

CDR3 size: 15 residues. Looked up from germline, CDR1 is LGHNA and CDR2 is YSLEER. V shed 0 bases and J shed 4 bases, with 12 bases lying between them. Material: PBMCs. The J gene is TRBJ1-2, the V gene TRBV4-3; D unresolved. This sequence was found in a human donor in good health. The chain's CDR3 is CASSQDPRPGYGYTF. The DNA for the CDR3 is TGCGCCAGCAGCCAAGATCCTAGGCCCGGCTATGGCTACACCTTC.